These 29 T cell receptor beta chains share one sample of origin, sequenced in a study of chemoradiotherapy in HPV16-positive cancers. Using immunoSEQ multiplex PCR, the repertoire was profiled, and TCRdb retains in-frame clones only, with some absent. Counted here are fewer than 40,000 clones, about four fifths occurring once; the ten biggest clones make up about 4.1%. This material consisted of blood, taken from a patient who underwent chemoradiotherapy. These receptors were obtained from a human donor with HPV-associated anogenital cancer.

The chain carries TRBV5-4 and TRBJ1-1; D remains ambiguous. Germline CDR1 SGHNT, CDR2 YYREEE (reference sequence). This CDR3 has 13 amino acids. V was shortened by 4 bases and J by 4 bases, with 11 bases between the two germline ends. CDR3 region: CASSPGSLTEAFF. The CDR3 DNA sequence: TGTGCCAGCAGCCCTGGGAGCCTCACTGAAGCTTTCTTT. Combining the CDR3 with reference TRBV5-4 and TRBJ1-1 gives the whole variable domain ETGVTQSPTHLIKTRGQQVTLRCSSQSGHNTVSWYQQALGQGPQFIFQYYREEENGRGNFPPRFSGLQFPNYSSELNVNALELDDSALYLCASSPGSLTEAFFGQGTRLTVV.

The rearrangement uses TRBV4-1 and TRBJ1-2; D is perhaps TRBD1 (5 bases). CDR3 length: 15 residues. Germline V gene lookup returns CDR1 MGHRA and CDR2 YSYEKL. V lost 1 base and J 4 bases, leaving 13 bases between the germline ends. The DNA of the CDR3 is TGCGCCAGCAGCCAAGTTGACAGTCCAAGCTATGGCTACACCTTC. Its translation is CASSQVDSPSYGYTF.

The chain recombines TRBV7-6 with TRBJ1-1; no reliable D call. CDR1 and CDR2 (germline): SGHVS, FNYEAQ. The CDR3 covers 15 residues. Trimming removed 2 bases at V and 0 bases at J, with 10 bases between. DNA of the CDR3: TGTGCCAGCAGCTTATCGCCCTTGATGAACACTGAAGCTTTCTTT. This translates into CASSLSPLMNTEAFF. The whole variable domain, filled in from reference TRBV7-6 and TRBJ1-1, reads GAGVSQSPRYKVTKRGQDVALRCDPISGHVSLYWYRQALGQGPEFLTYFNYEAQQDKSGLPNDRFSAERPEGSISTLTIQRTEQRDSAMYRCASSLSPLMNTEAFFGQGTRLTVV.

The CDR3 here is CASSFSPGSGTNTEAFF. Here the CDR3 DNA reads TGTGCCAGCAGCTTTAGCCCCGGGTCCGGGACCAACACTGAAGCTTTCTTT. The chain couples TRBV5-5 to TRBJ1-1, with TRBD1 as a possible D gene (5 bases). The ends were cut back, 2 bases at V and 2 bases at J, with 19 bases in the middle. CDR1 and CDR2 (germline): SGHKS, YYEKEE (reference sequence). This CDR3 contains 17 residues. Supplemented by reference TRBV5-5 and TRBJ1-1, the full variable domain reads DAGVTQSPTHLIKTRGQQVTLRCSPISGHKSVSWYQQVLGQGPQFIFQYYEKEERGRGNFPDRFSARQFPNYSSELNVNALLLGDSALYLCASSFSPGSGTNTEAFFGQGTRLTVV.

This clone has more than one count but fewer than ten. V and J are TRBV7-2 and TRBJ1-6, with D possibly TRBD1 on 5 matching bases. V was trimmed by 0 bases and J by 9 bases, leaving 15 bases between them. Germline V gives CDR1 SGHTA, CDR2 FQGNSA. The CDR3 contains 16 residues. The CDR3 loop reads CASSLAPTGVPSPLHF. The CDR3 coding sequence is TGTGCCAGCAGCTTAGCACCAACAGGAGTTCCTTCACCCCTCCACTTT.

The chain combines TRBV7-7 with TRBJ2-1; 8 bases map to TRBD1. The CDR3 extends over 17 amino acids. Germline V gene lookup returns CDR1 SSHAT and CDR2 FNYEAQ (reference sequence). V lost 2 bases and J lost 1; bases outside the gene matches: 7. CDR3 region: CASSLKFTGGSYNEQFF. The CDR3 DNA reads as TGTGCCAGCAGCTTAAAATTTACAGGGGGGTCCTACAATGAGCAGTTCTTC.

The chain couples TRBV27 to TRBJ2-7, with 11 bases that match TRBD2. The V segment lost 7 bases and the J segment 5 bases; nucleotides outside the gene matches: 13. CDR3 length equals 16 residues. Germline lookup yields CDR1 MNHEY and CDR2 SMNVEV (reference sequence). The CDR3 DNA follows: TGTGCCAGCAAAAGGGGTAGCGGGGGGGCAGAACACGAGCAGTACTTC. Translation gives CASKRGSGGAEHEQYF.

The V and J genes are TRBV21-1 and TRBJ1-5. TRBV21-1 is labeled a pseudogene. The CDR3 loop spans 20 amino acids. The CDR3 DNA sequence: TGTGCCAGCAGCAAATCTTTGGGGGATTTGGGGGTTGGAGGCAATCAGCCCCAGCATTTT. Residues: CASSKSLGDLGVGGNQPQHF.

This rearrangement joins TRBV30 to TRBJ1-4, with D hard to call. Germline V gives CDR1 GTSNPN, CDR2 SVGIG (reference sequence). The CDR3 has 13 amino acids. The germline V and J ends were trimmed by 3 bases and 3 bases, with 8 bases remaining between them. The chain's CDR3 is CAWRGGPNEKLFF. The DNA for the CDR3 is TGTGCCTGGAGGGGCGGCCCTAATGAAAAACTGTTTTTT.

V usage is TRBV6-4 and J usage is TRBJ2-3; TRBD2 might be the D (7 bases). The CDR3 runs 15 residues. The V end lost 5 bases, the J end lost 5 bases, and 17 bases lay between the germline ends. Germline-derived CDR1 and CDR2 are MRHNA and SNTAGT. CDR3 in DNA: TGTGCCAGCAGTATAGGGGGGGGCGTCGGAGATACGCAGTATTTT. Amino acid sequence: CASSIGGGVGDTQYF.

This chain joins TRBV5-1 and TRBJ2-3, with TRBD1 as a possible D gene (6 bases). Germline CDR1 is SGHRS and CDR2 is YFSETQ. This CDR3 is 16 amino acids long. V was cut by 1 base and J by 4 bases, with 16 bases left in between. CDR3 loop: CASSLLLGAGADTQYF. CDR3 nucleotide sequence: TGCGCCAGCAGCTTGTTACTGGGGGCAGGAGCAGATACGCAGTATTTT.

J is TRBJ2-7 and V is TRBV6-6; 8 bases are shared with TRBD2. With V trimmed by 5 bases and J by 3 bases, 9 bases remained unmatched. Germline V gene data show CDR1 as MNHNY and CDR2 as SVGAGI (reference sequence). The CDR3 is 15 residues long. In DNA, the CDR3 is TGTGCCAGCAGTGACGTACTAGCGGATAACTACGAGCAGTACTTC. It is translated as CASSDVLADNYEQYF.

The J gene is TRBJ2-2, the V gene TRBV5-1; possibly TRBD1 for D (6 bases). Trimming removed 5 bases from V and 8 bases from J, with 13 bases in between. The CDR3 length is 13 residues. The germline V gene has CDR1 SGHRS and CDR2 YFSETQ. CDR3 region: CASRTGFNGELFF. In nucleotides, the CDR3 is TGCGCCAGCAGAACAGGGTTTAATGGGGAGCTGTTTTTT.

The chain is built from TRBV4-3 and TRBJ1-2; tentatively, D is TRBD1 (6 bases). Looked up from germline, CDR1 is LGHNA and CDR2 is YSLEER. The CDR3 covers 16 residues. V was shortened by 0 bases and J by 4 bases, with 15 bases between the two germline ends. The CDR3 sequence is CASSQDAGAGSYGYTF. CDR3 bases: TGCGCCAGCAGCCAAGATGCGGGGGCGGGTTCCTATGGCTACACCTTC.

This rearrangement joins TRBV6-5 to TRBJ1-6; 7 bases line up with TRBD1. V shed 6 bases and J 7 bases; nucleotides not matched to a gene: 9. The length of the CDR3 is 15 residues. CDR1 is MNHEY and CDR2 is SVGAGI in the germline V gene. The CDR3 DNA reads TGTGCCAGCAGGGTCGAGGGGGCGGAGAATTCACCCCTCCACTTT. Translation: CASRVEGAENSPLHF.

The chain has TRBV4-3 and TRBJ2-5; D may be TRBD1 (6 bases). V was cut by 0 bases and J by 3 bases, with 8 bases left in between. The CDR3 extends over 14 amino acids. Germline assignment: CDR1 LGHNA and CDR2 YSLEER. The CDR3 is CASSQDRGKETQYF. In nucleotides, the CDR3 is TGCGCCAGCAGCCAAGACAGGGGAAAAGAGACCCAGTACTTC.

The gene calls are TRBV11-2 and TRBJ1-1; weak D call: TRBD1 (5 bases). The CDR3 sequence is 15 residues long. V was trimmed by 1 base and J by 1 base, leaving 10 bases between them. Germline CDR1 is SGHAT and CDR2 is FQNNGV. This CDR3 is CASSLVGATNTEAFF. The CDR3 bases are TGTGCCAGCAGCTTAGTTGGGGCGACGAACACTGAAGCTTTCTTT.

The chain carries TRBV5-6 and TRBJ2-5; maybe TRBD1 (6 bases). The CDR3 has 15 residues. V gave up 4 bases and J gave up 2 bases, with 15 bases separating them. Germline CDR1 is SGHDT and CDR2 is YYEEEE. The chain's CDR3 is CASSRFDRRQETQYF. The CDR3 DNA reads TGTGCCAGCAGCAGATTTGACAGGCGGCAAGAGACCCAGTACTTC.

The J gene is TRBJ1-2, the V gene TRBV7-9; D not resolved. Germline CDR1 SEHNR, CDR2 FQNEAQ (reference sequence). The ends were cut back, 6 bases at V and 8 bases at J, with 10 bases in the middle. The CDR3 is 11 amino acids. The CDR3: CASRDSGGYTF. In DNA, the CDR3 is TGTGCCAGCAGGGATTCCGGGGGCTACACCTTC.

V and J are TRBV7-2 and TRBJ2-3; tentatively, D is TRBD2 (6 bases). Per the germline V gene, CDR1 is SGHTA and CDR2 is FQGNSA. V lost 1 base to trimming and J lost 6 bases, with 23 bases between them. The CDR3 runs 18 residues. The CDR3 spells CASSLDQGGSSHIDTQYF. In DNA, the CDR3 is TGTGCCAGCAGCTTAGATCAGGGAGGTTCGAGTCATATCGATACGCAGTATTTT. Full variable domain (remainder filled in from reference TRBV7-2 and TRBJ2-3): GAGVSQSPSNKVTEKGKDVELRCDPISGHTALYWYRQSLGQGLEFLIYFQGNSAPDKSGLPSDRFSAERTGGSVSTLTIQRTQQEDSAVYLCASSLDQGGSSHIDTQYFGPGTRLTVL.

The chain links TRBV7-2 to TRBJ2-3, with 7 nucleotides matching TRBD1. The V gene's germline CDR1 is SGHTA and CDR2 FQGNSA. The CDR3 extends over 12 amino acids. Trimming took 1 base from V and 11 from J; bases not matched to a gene: 3. Here the CDR3 reads CASSLEQGEQYF. DNA for the CDR3: TGTGCCAGCAGCTTAGAGCAGGGGGAGCAGTATTTT.

This sequence joins TRBV19 and TRBJ2-1; no firm D call. Trimming left V 6 bases short and J 8 bases short, with 20 bases between. CDR1 and CDR2 (germline): LNHDA, SQIVND (reference sequence). CDR3 length: 15 amino acids. The CDR3: CASSRLTLNDDEQFF. CDR3 DNA sequence: TGTGCCAGTAGCCGACTGACCCTAAACGACGATGAGCAGTTCTTC.

This chain joins TRBV6-5 and TRBJ1-3; 7 positions match TRBD1. After removal of 2 bases from V and 3 bases from J, the junction contained 4 bases not matched to a gene. This CDR3 has 15 residues. Germline loops: CDR1 MNHEY, CDR2 SVGAGI. The CDR3 DNA follows: TGTGCCAGCAGTTACGGAGGGGGCAGTGGAAACACCATATATTTT. Its translation: CASSYGGGSGNTIYF.

V usage is TRBV19 and J usage is TRBJ1-2; no clear D. Germline V gene lookup returns CDR1 LNHDA and CDR2 SQIVND (reference sequence). Trimming left V 1 base short and J 6 bases short, with 21 bases between. This CDR3 has 17 residues. CDR3 in DNA: TGTGCCAGTAGTATAGCGGTGCAGGCTACGACGGTTGATGGCTACACCTTC. It is translated as CASSIAVQATTVDGYTF.

The rearrangement joins TRBV7-9 to TRBJ2-3, with 9 nucleotides matching TRBD1. This CDR3 region has 14 residues. Losses at the gene ends were 4 bases for V and 5 bases for J; bases not matched to a gene: 4. The germline V gene has CDR1 SEHNR and CDR2 FQNEAQ (reference sequence). CDR3 loop: CASSSPTGGDTQYF. The CDR3 DNA reads as TGTGCCAGCAGCTCCCCGACAGGGGGAGATACGCAGTATTTT. Complete variable domain (other parts from reference TRBV7-9 and TRBJ2-3): DTGVSQNPRHKITKRGQNVTFRCDPISEHNRLYWYRQTLGQGPEFLTYFQNEAQLEKSRLLSDRFSAERPKGSFSTLEIQRTEQGDSAMYLCASSSPTGGDTQYFGPGTRLTVL.

The DNA of the CDR3 is TGTGCCAGCAGCCCGGGACTAGCGGGGGCGATTGAGCAGTTCTTC. Its translation is CASSPGLAGAIEQFF. The chain links TRBV7-2 to TRBJ2-1, with TRBD2 matching over 14 bases. Trimming took 5 bases from V and 9 from J; bases not matched to a gene: 6. CDR1 and CDR2 from the germline V gene are SGHTA and FQGNSA. The CDR3 is made up of 15 amino acids.

The chain is built from TRBV14 and TRBJ1-6; D is unresolved. The CDR3 covers 16 residues. Germline V gene sequence: CDR1 SGHDN, CDR2 FVKESK. V lost 4 bases and J 0 bases, leaving 10 bases between the germline ends. DNA for the CDR3: TGTGCCAGCAGCCCGACGACGAGCTCCTATAATTCACCCCTCCACTTT. It is translated as CASSPTTSSYNSPLHF.

The chain carries TRBV6-6 and TRBJ1-1, with D uncertain. The V gene's germline CDR1 is MNHNY and CDR2 SVGAGI (reference sequence). V was clipped by 2 bases and J by 7 bases, with 11 bases between them. The CDR3 loop spans 13 amino acids. The DNA of the CDR3 is TGTGCCAGCAGTTACGAGAGAACAGTTGAAGCTTTCTTT. Protein sequence: CASSYERTVEAFF.

This chain joins TRBV5-5 and TRBJ1-5; possible D gene TRBD1, 5 bases. The germline V and J ends were trimmed by 5 bases and 0 bases, with 18 bases remaining between them. From germline, CDR1 is SGHKS and CDR2 YYEKEE (reference sequence). CDR3 length equals 17 residues. CDR3 DNA sequence: TGTGCCAGCAGTAGGGGTGGGGGACCGCTTAGCAATCAGCCCCAGCATTTT. The encoded protein is CASSRGGGPLSNQPQHF.